This paragraph reports one T cell receptor beta chain. Its antigen is as yet unknown. Germline CDR1 and CDR2: SEHNR and FQNEAQ (reference sequence). The CDR3 covers 16 residues. V dropped 4 bases and J dropped 2; count of bases not matched to a gene: 10. The data were taken from a study of graft-versus-host responses after intestinal transplantation. Study-level information: Transplantation in recipients was multivisceral, liver-intestinal, or isolated intestinal. For two to four years after anti-thymocyte globulin induction, all recipients took tacrolimus and steroids. Overall study results and limits: Detected in recipient marrow were GvH clones, some of which were first observed in ileum or blood.

TCRdb's copy holds only in-frame clones and misses some; the assay was immunoSEQ multiplex PCR. The table lists 100,000 to 120,000 clones, 93% of them singletons. The material was unstimulated CD8+ T cells sorted from spleen or lymph node cells, obtained before intestinal transplant. The J gene is TRBJ2-7, the V gene TRBV7-9; 8 bases map to TRBD2. The TCR comes from a human donor who received an intestinal transplant. This CDR3 is CASSSGSSGIPYEQYF. CDR3 DNA: TGTGCCAGCAGCTCCGGAAGTAGCGGGATTCCCTACGAGCAGTACTTC.